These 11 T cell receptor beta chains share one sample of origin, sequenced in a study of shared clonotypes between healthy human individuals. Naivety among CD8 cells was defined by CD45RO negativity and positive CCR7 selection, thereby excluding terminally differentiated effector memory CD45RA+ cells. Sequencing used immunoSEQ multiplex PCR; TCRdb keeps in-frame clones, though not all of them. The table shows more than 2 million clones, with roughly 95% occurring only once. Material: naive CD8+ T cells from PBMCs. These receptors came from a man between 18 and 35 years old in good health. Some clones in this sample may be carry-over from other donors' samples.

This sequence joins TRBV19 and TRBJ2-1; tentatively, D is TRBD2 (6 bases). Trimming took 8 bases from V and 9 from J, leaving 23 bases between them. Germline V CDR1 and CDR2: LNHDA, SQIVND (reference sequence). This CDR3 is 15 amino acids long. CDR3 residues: CASEPGRRGYGEQFF. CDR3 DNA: TGTGCCAGTGAACCAGGGAGGCGAGGGTACGGTGAGCAGTTCTTC.

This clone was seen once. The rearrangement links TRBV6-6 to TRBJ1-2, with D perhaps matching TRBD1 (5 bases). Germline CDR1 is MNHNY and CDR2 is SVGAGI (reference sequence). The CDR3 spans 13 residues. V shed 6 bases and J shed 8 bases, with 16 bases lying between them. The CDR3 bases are TGTGCCAGCAGCCAGGGCCCTCCGGGCGGCTACACCTTC. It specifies CASSQGPPGGYTF.

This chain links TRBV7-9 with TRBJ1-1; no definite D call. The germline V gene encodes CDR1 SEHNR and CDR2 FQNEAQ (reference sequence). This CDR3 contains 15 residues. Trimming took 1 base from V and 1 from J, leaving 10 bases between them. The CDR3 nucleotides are TGTGCCAGCAGCTTAGTTGGGCGGGAGAACACTGAAGCTTTCTTT. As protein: CASSLVGRENTEAFF.

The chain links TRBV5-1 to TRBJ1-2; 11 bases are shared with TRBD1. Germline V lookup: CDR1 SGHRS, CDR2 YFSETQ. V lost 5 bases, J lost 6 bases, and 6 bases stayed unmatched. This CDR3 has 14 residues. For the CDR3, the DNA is TGCGCCAGCAGATTTTGGACAGGGGGCGATGGCTACACCTTC. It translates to CASRFWTGGDGYTF.

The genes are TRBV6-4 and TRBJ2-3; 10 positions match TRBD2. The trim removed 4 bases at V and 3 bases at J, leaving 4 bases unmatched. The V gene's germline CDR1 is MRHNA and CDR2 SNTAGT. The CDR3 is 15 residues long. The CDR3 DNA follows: TGTGCCAGCAGTGTGTTAGCGGGAGGTACAGATACGCAGTATTTT. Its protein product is CASSVLAGGTDTQYF.

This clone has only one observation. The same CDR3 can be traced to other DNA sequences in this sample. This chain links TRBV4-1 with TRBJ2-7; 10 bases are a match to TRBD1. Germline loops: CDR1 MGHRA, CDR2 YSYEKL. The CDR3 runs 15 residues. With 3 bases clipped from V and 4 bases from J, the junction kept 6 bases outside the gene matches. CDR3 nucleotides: TGCGCCAGCAGCCAGCCGGGACAGGGGTTTTACGAGCAGTACTTC. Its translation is CASSQPGQGFYEQYF.

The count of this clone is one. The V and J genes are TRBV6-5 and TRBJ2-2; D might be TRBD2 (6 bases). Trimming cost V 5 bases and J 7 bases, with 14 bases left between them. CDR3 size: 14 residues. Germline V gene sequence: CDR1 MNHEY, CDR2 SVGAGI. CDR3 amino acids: CASSLPRRGGELFF. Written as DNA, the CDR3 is TGTGCCAGCAGTCTCCCCAGGAGGGGCGGGGAGCTGTTTTTT.

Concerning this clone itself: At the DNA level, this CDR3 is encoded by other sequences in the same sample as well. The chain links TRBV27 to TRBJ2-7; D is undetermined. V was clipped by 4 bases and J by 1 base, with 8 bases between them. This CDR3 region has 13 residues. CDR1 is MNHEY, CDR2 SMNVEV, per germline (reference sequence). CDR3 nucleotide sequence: TGTGCCAGCAGTTCCGGCGGATCCTACGAGCAGTACTTC. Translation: CASSSGGSYEQYF.

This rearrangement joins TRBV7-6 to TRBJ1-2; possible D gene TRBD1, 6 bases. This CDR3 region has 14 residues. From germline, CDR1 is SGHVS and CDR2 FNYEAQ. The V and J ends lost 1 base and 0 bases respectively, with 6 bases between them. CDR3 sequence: CASSLGTANYGYTF. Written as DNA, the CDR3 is TGTGCCAGCAGCTTAGGGACAGCTAACTATGGCTACACCTTC.

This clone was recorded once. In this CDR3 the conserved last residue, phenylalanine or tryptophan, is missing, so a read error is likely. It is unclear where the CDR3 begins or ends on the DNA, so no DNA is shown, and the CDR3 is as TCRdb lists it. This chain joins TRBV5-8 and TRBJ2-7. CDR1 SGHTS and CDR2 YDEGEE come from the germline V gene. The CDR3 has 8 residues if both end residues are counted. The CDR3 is CASSFSEL.

This CDR3 is CATFGRTPMVSTNEKLFF. For the CDR3, the DNA is TGTGCCACCTTCGGCCGGACCCCAATGGTTTCAACTAATGAAAAACTGTTTTTT. The chain is built from TRBV15 and TRBJ1-4; no clear D gene. Germline V gives CDR1 LNHNV, CDR2 YYDKDF (reference sequence). Deletions cut 8 bases from V and 0 bases from J, with 22 bases between. The CDR3 has 18 amino acids.